This TCR beta chain was captured by sequencing in a study of blood T cell repertoires in COVID-19. With V trimmed by 0 bases and J by 0 bases, 9 bases remained unmatched. The CDR3 is 17 amino acids. CDR1 is SQVTM and CDR2 is ANQGSEA in the germline V gene. Profiled with immunoSEQ multiplex PCR; TCRdb holds only in-frame clones, not every one. The table shows 430,000 or so clones, with around nine tenths occurring only once. The table lists this clone with a count of one. Sequences were obtained from peripheral blood. This TCR came from a man younger than 35 with COVID-19, enrolled during active disease. The chain is built from TRBV29-1 and TRBJ2-5, with 8 bases aligning to TRBD1. CDR3 sequence (DNA): TGCAGCGTTGAAGAGACAGGGGTCACCTGGTACCAAGAGACCCAGTACTTC. It codes for CSVEETGVTWYQETQYF.